This TCR beta chain was retrieved from a study of blood T cell repertoires in COVID-19 (TCRdb year 2020). Regarding the research as a whole: Samples from collaborators originated in the United States, Italy and Spain and spanned both the acute and convalescent phases of COVID-19. The prospective study material was composed of cDNA or gDNA derived from T cells, B-cell-depleted T cells, or PBMCs. Deeply sampled blood TCRbeta repertoires from subjects exposed to, actively infected with, or recovered from COVID-19 were included in the dataset. The repertoires were released in a freely available public database intended as a resource for research on the immune response to SARS-CoV-2. Samples came from the ongoing ImmuneRACE study (first 160 participants) plus 1,254 subjects from 6 global collaborators. A de-identified subject ID, COVID-19 status, age in years and sex were almost always included in the sample metadata. HLA class I and class II types, where available, came from metadata supplied by the sample provider rather than from assay-based typing. Points the paper makes about the study in general: The quantity of clinical and demographic metadata differed by source and by participant and was supplied without curation.

Points on this clone: Its antigen target is currently unknown. Base qualities are not at hand, and no much larger clone is one base apart.

Whole blood was collected in K2EDTA tubes by collaborating institutions according to the institutions' own protocols. For TCRbeta analysis, collaborator samples were shipped as frozen whole blood, as isolated PBMCs, or as DNA extracted from either sample type. TCRbeta CDR3 regions were amplified from genomic DNA by means of the immunoSEQ Assay, a bias-controlled multiplex PCR. From the authors' description of their analysis: Within the assay, amplification of reference gene primers was used to estimate how many nucleated cells each sample contained. Sequence reads were collapsed and filtered to measure the absolute abundance of every unique TCRbeta CDR3 rearrangement. For each sample, productive Simpson clonality was calculated as the square root of Simpson's diversity index over productive rearrangements. Not all clones reach the TCRdb copy of this immuneACCESS table, which keeps in-frame sequences only. Checked studies attribute under half of the gap to unresolved V genes and leave the rest unexplained. That table is the source of V, J and clone size, and D and trimming were worked out from the DNA. Recorded for this sample are fewer than 200,000 clones; 80% of them occurred a single time. The ten largest clonotypes hold about 6.3% of the sample.

V and J lose 4 bases and 1 base, and a span of 16 bases separates them. The CDR3 measures 16 amino acids from cysteine to phenylalanine. The kept DNA is CDR3 alone, 48 bases in frame from the first base. The germline V gene provides CDR1 MNHNS and CDR2 SASEGT. The source is a man aged 60-69 years with acute or convalescent COVID-19. In this chain, TRBV6-1 is recombined with TRBJ1-2, with TRBD1 tentatively as D gene (6 bases match). Sequencing was done on a sample of peripheral blood. The CDR3 reads as follows: CASSAPSGTNNYGYTF. The bases are TGTGCCAGCAGTGCCCCCTCCGGGACAAATAACTATGGCTACACCTTC.